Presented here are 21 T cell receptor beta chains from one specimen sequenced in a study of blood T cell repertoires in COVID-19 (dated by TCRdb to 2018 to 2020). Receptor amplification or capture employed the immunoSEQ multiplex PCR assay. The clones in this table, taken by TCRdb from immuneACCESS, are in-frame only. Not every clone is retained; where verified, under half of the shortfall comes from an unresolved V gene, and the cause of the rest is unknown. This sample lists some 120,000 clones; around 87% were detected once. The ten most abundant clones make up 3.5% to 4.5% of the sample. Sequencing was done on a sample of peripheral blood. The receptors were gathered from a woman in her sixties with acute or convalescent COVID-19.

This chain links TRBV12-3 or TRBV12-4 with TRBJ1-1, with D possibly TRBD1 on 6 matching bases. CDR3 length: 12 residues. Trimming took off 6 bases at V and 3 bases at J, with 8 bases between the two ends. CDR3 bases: TGTGCCAGCAGAGGACAGCACACTGAAGCTTTCTTT. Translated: CASRGQHTEAFF.

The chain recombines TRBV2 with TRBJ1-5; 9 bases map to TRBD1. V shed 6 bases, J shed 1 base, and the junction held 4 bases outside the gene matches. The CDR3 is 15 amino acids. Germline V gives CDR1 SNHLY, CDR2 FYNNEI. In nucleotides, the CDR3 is TGTGCCAGCAGGTTTGACAGGGGGAGCAATCAGCCCCAGCATTTT. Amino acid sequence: CASRFDRGSNQPQHF.

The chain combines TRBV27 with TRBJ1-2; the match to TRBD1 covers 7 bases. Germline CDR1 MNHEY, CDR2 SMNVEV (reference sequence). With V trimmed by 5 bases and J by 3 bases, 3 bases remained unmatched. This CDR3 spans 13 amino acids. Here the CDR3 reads CASSPGTDYGYTF. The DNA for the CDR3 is TGTGCCAGCAGTCCAGGGACAGACTATGGCTACACCTTC.

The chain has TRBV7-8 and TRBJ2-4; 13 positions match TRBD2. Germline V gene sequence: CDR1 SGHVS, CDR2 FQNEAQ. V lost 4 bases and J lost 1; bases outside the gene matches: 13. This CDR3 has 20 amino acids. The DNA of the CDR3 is TGTGCCAGCAGCTCCCCAGAACTAGCGGGAGGGCCTATGGCCAAAAACATTCAGTACTTC. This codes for CASSSPELAGGPMAKNIQYF.

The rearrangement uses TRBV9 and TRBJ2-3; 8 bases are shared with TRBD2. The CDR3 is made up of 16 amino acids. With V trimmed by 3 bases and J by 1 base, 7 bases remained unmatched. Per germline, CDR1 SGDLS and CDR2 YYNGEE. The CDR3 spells CASSAGGRAGTDTQYF. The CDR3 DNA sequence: TGTGCCAGCAGCGCGGGAGGGAGGGCCGGCACAGATACGCAGTATTTT.

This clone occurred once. CDR3 region: CASNRGGEQFF. CDR3 in DNA: TGTGCCAGCAATCGAGGGGGTGAGCAGTTCTTC. V usage is TRBV7-3 and J usage is TRBJ2-1, with D possibly matching TRBD1 (6 bases). CDR1 is SGHTA, CDR2 FQGTGA, per germline. The CDR3 length is 11 residues. Between the trimmed V and J ends, which lost 7 bases and 9 bases, there was a span of 10 bases.

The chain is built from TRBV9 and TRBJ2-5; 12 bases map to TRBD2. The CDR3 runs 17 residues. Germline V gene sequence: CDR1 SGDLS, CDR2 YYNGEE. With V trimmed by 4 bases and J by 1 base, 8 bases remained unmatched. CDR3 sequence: CASSLGASGRAQETQYF. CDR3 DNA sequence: TGTGCCAGCAGCTTAGGGGCTAGCGGGAGGGCCCAAGAGACCCAGTACTTC.

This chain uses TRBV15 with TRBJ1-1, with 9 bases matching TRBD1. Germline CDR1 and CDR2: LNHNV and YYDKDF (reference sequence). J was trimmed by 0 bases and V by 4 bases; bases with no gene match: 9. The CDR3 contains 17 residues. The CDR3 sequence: CATSKQGQGSLNTEAFF. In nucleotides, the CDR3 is TGTGCCACCAGCAAGCAGGGACAGGGTTCCTTGAACACTGAAGCTTTCTTT.

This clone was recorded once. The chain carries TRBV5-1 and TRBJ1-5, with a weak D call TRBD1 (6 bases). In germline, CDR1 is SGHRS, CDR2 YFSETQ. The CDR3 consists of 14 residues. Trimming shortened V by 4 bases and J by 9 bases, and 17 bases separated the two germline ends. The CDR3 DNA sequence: TGCGCCAGCAGCCCAGACAGGTCCGGCGGGCCCCAGCATTTT. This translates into CASSPDRSGGPQHF.

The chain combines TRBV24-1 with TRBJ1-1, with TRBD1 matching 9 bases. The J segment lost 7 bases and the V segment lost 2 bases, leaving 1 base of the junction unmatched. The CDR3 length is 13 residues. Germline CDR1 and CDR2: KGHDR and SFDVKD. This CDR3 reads CATSDSGQGEAFF. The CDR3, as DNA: TGTGCCACCAGTGATTCGGGACAGGGTGAAGCTTTCTTT.

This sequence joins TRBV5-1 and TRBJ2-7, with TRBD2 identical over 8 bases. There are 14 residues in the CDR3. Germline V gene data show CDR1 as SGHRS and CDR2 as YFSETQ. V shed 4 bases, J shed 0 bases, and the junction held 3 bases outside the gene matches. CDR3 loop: CASSLSGDSYEQYF. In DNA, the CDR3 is TGCGCCAGCAGCCTTAGCGGGGACTCCTACGAGCAGTACTTC.

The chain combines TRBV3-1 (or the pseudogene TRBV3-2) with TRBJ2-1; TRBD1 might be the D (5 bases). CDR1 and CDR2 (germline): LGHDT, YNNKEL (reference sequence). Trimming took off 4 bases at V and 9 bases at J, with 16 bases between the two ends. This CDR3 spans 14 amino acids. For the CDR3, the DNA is TGTGCCAGCAGCCCTCGGACAATACCCACTGAGCAGTTCTTC. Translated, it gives CASSPRTIPTEQFF.

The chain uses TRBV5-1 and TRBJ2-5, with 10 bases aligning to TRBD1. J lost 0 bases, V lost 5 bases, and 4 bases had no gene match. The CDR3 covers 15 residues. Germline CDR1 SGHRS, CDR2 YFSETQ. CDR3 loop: CASRWGQGNQETQYF. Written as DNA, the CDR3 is TGCGCCAGCAGATGGGGACAGGGGAACCAAGAGACCCAGTACTTC.

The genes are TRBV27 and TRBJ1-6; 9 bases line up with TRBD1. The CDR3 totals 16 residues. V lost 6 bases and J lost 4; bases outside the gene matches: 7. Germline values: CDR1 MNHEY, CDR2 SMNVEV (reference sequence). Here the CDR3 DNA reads TGTGCCAGCAGCACAAACGACAGGGGGTATAATTCACCCCTCCACTTT. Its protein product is CASSTNDRGYNSPLHF.

The CDR3 here is CASSPSGIYEQYV. DNA for the CDR3: TGTGCCAGCAGCCCTTCGGGAATCTACGAGCAGTACGTC. The chain recombines TRBV14 with TRBJ2-7, with TRBD2 as a possible D gene (5 bases). Germline loops: CDR1 SGHDN, CDR2 FVKESK. This CDR3 comprises 13 residues. V lost 4 bases, J lost 3 bases, and 10 bases lay in between.

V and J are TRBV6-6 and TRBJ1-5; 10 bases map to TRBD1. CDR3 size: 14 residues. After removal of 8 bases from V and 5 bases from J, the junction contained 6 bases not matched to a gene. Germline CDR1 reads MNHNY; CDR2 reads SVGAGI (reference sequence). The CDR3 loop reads CASQTGGSYQPQHF. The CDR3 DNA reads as TGTGCCAGCCAGACAGGGGGCTCCTATCAGCCCCAGCATTTT.

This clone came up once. The DNA of the CDR3 is TGTGCCAGCAGCTCCCCGAGGGGGTTCGCCAACCCTGGGGCCAACGTCCTGACTTTC. This translates into CASSSPRGFANPGANVLTF. The gene calls are TRBV9 and TRBJ2-6; D perhaps matches TRBD1 (6 bases). With 4 bases removed from V and 2 bases from J, the gap between germline ends came to 22 bases. CDR1 is SGDLS and CDR2 is YYNGEE in the germline V gene. The CDR3 spans 19 residues.

CDR3 nucleotides: TGTGCCAGCAGCCCCCGGGACAGGGTCACTGAAGCTTTCTTT. Protein product: CASSPRDRVTEAFF. The J gene is TRBJ1-1, the V gene TRBV3-1 (or the pseudogene TRBV3-2); 9 bases line up with TRBD1. Germline CDR1 LGHDT, CDR2 YNNKEL (reference sequence). The junction had 4 bases not matched to a gene; V was cut back by 4 bases and J by 4 bases. The CDR3 loop spans 14 amino acids.

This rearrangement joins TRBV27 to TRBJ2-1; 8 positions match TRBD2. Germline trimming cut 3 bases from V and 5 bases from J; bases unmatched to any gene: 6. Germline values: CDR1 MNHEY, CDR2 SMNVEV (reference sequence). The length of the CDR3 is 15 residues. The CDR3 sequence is CASSFFGRADNEQFF. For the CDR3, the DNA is TGTGCCAGCAGTTTCTTCGGGAGGGCCGACAATGAGCAGTTCTTC.

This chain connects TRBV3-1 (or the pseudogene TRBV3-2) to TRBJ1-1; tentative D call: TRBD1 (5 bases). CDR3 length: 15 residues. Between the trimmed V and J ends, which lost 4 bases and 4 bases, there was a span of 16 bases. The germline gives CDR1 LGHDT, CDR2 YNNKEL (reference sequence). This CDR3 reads CASSPWTAQGTEAFF. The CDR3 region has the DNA TGTGCCAGCAGCCCCTGGACCGCTCAGGGCACTGAAGCTTTCTTT.

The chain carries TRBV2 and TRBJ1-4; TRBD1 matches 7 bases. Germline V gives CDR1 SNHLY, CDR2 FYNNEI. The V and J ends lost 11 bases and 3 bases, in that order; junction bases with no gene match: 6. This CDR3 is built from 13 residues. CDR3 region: CAGHRGANEKLFF. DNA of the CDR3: TGTGCCGGCCACAGGGGAGCTAATGAAAAACTGTTTTTT.